This TCR beta chain was documented in a study of cytomegalovirus exposure and HLA in healthy donors. Study-level results: For cytomegalovirus status, the classifier reportedly gave diagnoses with high specificity and sensitivity. The study put some 150 TCR beta chains on its list as cytomegalovirus-associated.

This table comes from immunoSEQ multiplex PCR, and its TCRdb copy is limited to in-frame clones, with some not included. The table has about 56,000 clones, approximately 94% seen once. Trimming removed 0 bases at V and 7 bases at J, with 7 bases between. CDR1 is SGHTA and CDR2 is FQGTGA in the germline V gene. The CDR3 loop spans 13 amino acids. Notes on this clone: What it binds is not known.

The V gene is TRBV7-3, the J gene TRBJ2-1; the D is unclear. The source material was PBMCs. The TCR originated in a man between 18 and 29 years old in good health and CMV-seronegative. Written as DNA, the CDR3 is TGTGCCAGCAGCTTAACTATCGAGAATGAGCAGTTCTTC. Amino acids: CASSLTIENEQFF.